One sample yielded the 7 T cell receptor beta chains listed below, sequenced in a study of T cell changes during pregnancy in multiple sclerosis. The repertoire was sequenced with immunoSEQ multiplex PCR; TCRdb's copy has only in-frame clones and lacks some. The table has roughly 44,000 clones, roughly 91% seen once. The sample consisted of CD8+ T cells from peripheral blood mononuclear cells, taken after pregnancy. These receptor sequences come from a female donor in good health, enrolled as a control in a pregnancy study.

This clone has a single count. J is TRBJ2-1 and V is TRBV27; 8 bases fit TRBD2. Looked up from germline, CDR1 is MNHEY and CDR2 is SMNVEV (reference sequence). The CDR3 loop spans 17 amino acids. Trimming cost V 1 base and J 0 bases; bases outside gene matches: 5. The CDR3, as DNA: TGTGCCAGCAGTTTATTTCAGGGGACTAGCTCCTACAATGAGCAGTTCTTC. This gives the protein CASSLFQGTSSYNEQFF.

The chain couples TRBV5-1 to TRBJ2-1, with a possible D match to TRBD2 (5 bases). Trimming pared 4 bases from V and 4 bases from J, leaving 9 bases between. This CDR3 has 13 amino acids. Per the germline V gene, CDR1 is SGHRS and CDR2 is YFSETQ. The CDR3 DNA follows: TGCGCCAGCAGCATCGGACTTTACAATGAGCAGTTCTTC. Amino acids: CASSIGLYNEQFF.

The CDR3 DNA follows: TGCGCCAGCAGCCAAGATCATTATAATTCACCCCTCCACTTT. This gives the protein CASSQDHYNSPLHF. V is TRBV4-3 and J is TRBJ1-6; D is uncertain. Trimming left V 0 bases short and J 4 bases short, with 4 bases between. Germline CDR1 LGHNA, CDR2 YSLEER. The CDR3 contains 14 residues.

This sequence joins TRBV9 and TRBJ2-5; 7 nucleotides match TRBD2. The junction had 1 base not matched to a gene; V was cut back by 0 bases and J by 2 bases. The CDR3 sequence is 14 residues long. From germline, CDR1 is SGDLS and CDR2 YYNGEE. For the CDR3, the DNA is TGTGCCAGCAGCGTAGCGGGGGGACAAGAGACCCAGTACTTC. Protein sequence: CASSVAGGQETQYF.

This clone has only a few counts. This rearrangement joins TRBV7-3 to TRBJ1-1, with D possibly TRBD1 on 6 matching bases. CDR1 and CDR2 (germline): SGHTA, FQGTGA. This CDR3 is built from 14 residues. V was pared by 3 bases and J by 3 bases, with 11 bases between. Written as DNA, the CDR3 is TGTGCCAGCAGCTTGGGGGCGGGCGACACTGAAGCTTTCTTT. This translates into CASSLGAGDTEAFF.

V and J are TRBV9 and TRBJ2-1, with 9 bases that match TRBD2. The germline CDR1 and CDR2 sequences are SGDLS and YYNGEE. CDR3 length: 16 amino acids. V lost 4 bases and J lost 7; bases outside the gene matches: 12. For the CDR3, the DNA is TGTGCCAGCAGCCCCCCTAGCGGGGCCCTTTCGAATGAGCAGTTCTTC. Translated: CASSPPSGALSNEQFF.

J is TRBJ2-1 and V is TRBV6-1, with 8 bases aligning to TRBD1. From germline, CDR1 is MNHNS and CDR2 SASEGT. This CDR3 is built from 18 residues. The V segment lost 2 bases and the J segment 13 bases; nucleotides outside the gene matches: 22. The CDR3 DNA follows: TGTGCCAGCAGTGAATGGGCCTGGGGGACAGGAGACCGTTATCTACAGTTCTTC. Encoded protein: CASSEWAWGTGDRYLQFF.